This T cell receptor beta chain emerged from a study of blood T cell repertoires in COVID-19 (dated by TCRdb to 2018 to 2020). Notes on the research overall: The collaborator samples originated in the United States, Italy and Spain and spanned the acute and convalescent phases of COVID-19. The sample metadata nearly always contained a de-identified subject ID, COVID-19 status, age in years and sex. The repertoires were released in a freely available public database intended as a resource for research on the immune response to SARS-CoV-2. The samples were drawn from the first 160 participants of the ongoing ImmuneRACE study and from roughly 1,300 subjects provided by 6 global collaborators. Subjects who had been exposed to COVID-19, were actively infected with it, or had recovered from it provided the deeply sampled blood TCRbeta repertoires that made up the dataset. The prospective study material was composed of cDNA or gDNA derived from T cells, B-cell-depleted T cells, or PBMCs. Where HLA class I and class II types were available, the types were taken from metadata supplied by the sample provider, not from assay-based typing. The paper as a whole reports these results and caveats: The amount of clinical and demographic metadata varied by source and participant and was provided uncurated.

V is cut back by 6 bases and J by 10 bases, with 8 bases in the junction unmatched. The CDR3, from cysteine to phenylalanine, totals 12 residues. Solely the CDR3 DNA is kept, with 36 bases framed from the first base. In the germline V gene, CDR1 corresponds to MGHDK and CDR2 to SYGVNS. Whole blood was collected in K2EDTA tubes by collaborating institutions according to the institutions' own protocols. For TCRbeta analysis, collaborator samples were shipped as frozen whole blood, as isolated PBMCs, or as DNA extracted from either sample type. In the case of this clone: Its antigen remains unidentified. No much larger clone is present one base from it, and per-base qualities are unavailable.

TCRbeta CDR3 regions were amplified from genomic DNA by means of the immunoSEQ Assay, a bias-controlled multiplex PCR. In the paper's pipeline: The number of nucleated cells in each sample was estimated from the amplification of reference gene primers within the assay. To quantify the absolute abundance of each unique TCRbeta CDR3 rearrangement, sequence reads were collapsed and filtered. For each sample, productive Simpson clonality was calculated as the square root of Simpson's diversity index across productive rearrangements. TCRdb re-hosts the immuneACCESS table, in-frame sequences only. Its copies lack some clones; in the studies checked, an unresolved V gene accounts for under half of them, and the cause for the rest is not known. V and J calls and clone size come straight from that table; D and trimming were deduced from the DNA. The sample includes 150,000 to 200,000 clones, with over 65% observed a single time. The ten largest clones represent less than 9.5% of the sample.

The receptor's source is a man in his 60s with acute or convalescent COVID-19. The chain employs TRBV25-1 and TRBJ1-2, and TRBD1 matches 7 of the central bases. Sequenced sample: peripheral blood. The DNA sequence is as follows: TGTGCCAGCAGCGAACGGACAGGTCCCTACACCTTC. Its protein product is CASSERTGPYTF.